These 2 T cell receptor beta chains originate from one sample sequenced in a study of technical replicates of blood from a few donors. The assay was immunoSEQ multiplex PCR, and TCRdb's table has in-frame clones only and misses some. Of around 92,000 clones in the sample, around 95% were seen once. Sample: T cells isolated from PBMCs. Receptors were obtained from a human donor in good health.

The CDR3 bases are TGTGCCAGCAGTGGGCCGGGGATGGTGACCTTC. This codes for CASSGPGMVTF. The chain uses TRBV2 and TRBJ1-2; D gene unclear. The germline V and J ends were trimmed by 4 bases and 14 bases, with 14 bases remaining between them. The CDR3 runs 11 residues. The germline V gene has CDR1 SNHLY and CDR2 FYNNEI.

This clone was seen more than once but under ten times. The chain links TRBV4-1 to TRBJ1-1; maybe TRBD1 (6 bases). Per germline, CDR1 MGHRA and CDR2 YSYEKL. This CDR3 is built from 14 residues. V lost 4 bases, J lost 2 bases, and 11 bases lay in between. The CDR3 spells CASSRGQSNTEAFF. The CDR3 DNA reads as TGCGCCAGCAGCCGAGGACAGAGTAACACTGAAGCTTTCTTT.